Listed below are T cell receptor beta chains from one sample, sequenced in a study of preoperative IRX-2 immunotherapy in early breast cancer. Profiled with immunoSEQ multiplex PCR; TCRdb holds only in-frame clones, not every one. Seen here are around 10,000 clones, 80% to 85% observed once, and the top ten hold roughly 6%. Sequencing was performed on lymph node tissue, taken before IRX-2 immunotherapy. The receptors were gathered from a human donor with breast cancer. CDR3s include the opening cysteine and the closing phenylalanine or tryptophan. D genes are given only for firm matches. Clone size is not always given. Where it is, it says once, few, many or a class for expanded clones.

.,TRBJ2-7,TRBD2,TRBV6-8,TGTGCCAGCAGTTACTCGCCGGGAGGGCCTTACGAGCAGTACTTC,CASSYSPGGPYEQYF
.,TRBJ2-7,TRBD1,TRBV11-3,TGTGCCAGCAGCTTGGCTAGGACAGGAGCCGGCGAGCAGTACTTC,CASSLARTGAGEQYF
.,TRBJ2-7,TRBD2,TRBV7-6,TGTGCCAGCAGCAAGGGCTCGACAGCGGGAGTCTACGAGCAGTACTTC,CASSKGSTAGVYEQYF
.,TRBJ2-7,.,TRBV29-1,TGCAGCGTTGAAGCGGGCAGGGGATTATACGAGCAGTACTTC,CSVEAGRGLYEQYF
few,TRBJ1-5,.,TRBV19,TGTGCCAGTAGTACCTGGACAGATAGCAATCAGCCCCAGCATTTT,CASSTWTDSNQPQHF
.,TRBJ2-7,TRBD2,TRBV28,TGTGCCAGCAGTACCCCGGGAGCGGGGAGCTCCTACGAGCAGTACTTC,CASSTPGAGSSYEQYF
.,TRBJ1-4,TRBD1,TRBV19,TGTGCCAGAGCCCAGGGACAGGGGACTAATGAAAAACTGTTTTTT,CARAQGQGTNEKLFF
.,TRBJ1-5,.,TRBV19,TGTGCCAGTGGGGCCTTTAGCAATCAGCCCCAGCATTTT,CASGAFSNQPQHF
.,TRBJ2-3,.,TRBV10-3,TGTGCCATCTCACGTGGTAACACAGATACGCAGTATTTT,CAISRGNTDTQYF
.,TRBJ2-1,TRBD2,TRBV10-2,TGCGCCAGCAGTGAGGAGCGGGAGTTTACGGACAATGAGCAGTTCTTC,CASSEEREFTDNEQFF
.,TRBJ1-1,.,TRBV30,TGTGCCTGGAGTCAGGACAGATTGAACACTGAAGCTTTCTTT,CAWSQDRLNTEAFF
.,TRBJ2-7,TRBD1,TRBV19,TGTGCCAGTAGCCGCGGACAGGGGATAAACCACGAGCAGTACTTC,CASSRGQGINHEQYF
few,TRBJ1-4,.,TRBV11-3,TGTGCCAGCAGCCCCCGACAGGCAACTAATGAAAAACTGTTTTTT,CASSPRQATNEKLFF
.,TRBJ2-5,TRBD1,TRBV19,TGTGCCAGTAGTAACAGGGGGCGAGTGACCCAGTACTTC,CASSNRGRVTQYF
.,TRBJ2-7,TRBD2,TRBV28,TGTGCCAGCAGTGGGGGACTAGCGGGAGTAGCGCAGTACTTC,CASSGGLAGVAQYF
.,TRBJ1-2,TRBD1,TRBV6-8,TGTGCCAGCAGTTTCCGGACAGGGAGAGGCTACACCTTC,CASSFRTGRGYTF
.,TRBJ1-2,TRBD1,TRBV28,TGTGCCAGCGGTGACAGGGGAGCATATGGCTACACCTTC,CASGDRGAYGYTF
.,TRBJ2-2,.,TRBV1,TGCGCCAGCAGCCAAGATCCCAGGGGAGCCACCGGGGAGCTGTTTTTT,CASSQDPRGATGELFF
.,TRBJ1-1,.,TRBV12-5,TGTGCTAGTGGCCGTAACACTGAAGCTTTCTTT,CASGRNTEAFF
few,TRBJ2-7,TRBD1,TRBV6-8,TGTGCCAGCAGTAATACCGGGACAGGGATGGACGAGCAGTACTTC,CASSNTGTGMDEQYF
.,TRBJ1-1,.,TRBV6-4,TGTGCCAGCATGGGGCACACTGAAGCTTTCTTT,CASMGHTEAFF
.,TRBJ1-1,.,TRBV11-3,TGTGCCAGCAGCTTGGCTGGATCAGGGAGGTACACTGAAGCTTTCTTT,CASSLAGSGRYTEAFF
.,TRBJ1-3,.,TRBV11-3,TGTGCCAGCAGCTTGGATGGGACTGTAAGCTCTGGAAACACCATATATTTT,CASSLDGTVSSGNTIYF
.,TRBJ2-7,TRBD2,TRBV23-1,TGCGCCAGCATGAACCTAGCGGGAGGGCTTTACGAGCAGTACTTC,CASMNLAGGLYEQYF
.,TRBJ2-3,.,TRBV19,TGTGCCAGTACCTTACGCCAGGGCACAGATACGCAGTATTTT,CASTLRQGTDTQYF
.,TRBJ1-2,.,TRBV11-3,TGTGCCAGCAGCTTATCGGACAGCCCCTCTAACTATGGCTACACCTTC,CASSLSDSPSNYGYTF
.,TRBJ2-7,.,TRBV19,TGTGCCAGTAGTAAGGCCCCCACCTACGAGCAGTACTTC,CASSKAPTYEQYF
.,TRBJ2-2,.,TRBV6-8,TGTGCCAGCACCTCGAGAGGGGACAACACCGGGGAGCTGTTTTTT,CASTSRGDNTGELFF
.,TRBJ2-7,.,TRBV6-7,TGTGCCAGCAGTGAAGACGGACCGGCCCCGAGGGAGCAGTACTTC,CASSEDGPAPREQYF
.,TRBJ1-3,TRBD1,TRBV12-5,TGTGCCAGCACCTCCACAGGGGCGGGAAACACCATATATTTT,CASTSTGAGNTIYF
few,TRBJ1-2,.,TRBV6-8,TGTGCCAGCCAGAGGGCAGGTTCCTATGGCTACACCTTC,CASQRAGSYGYTF
.,TRBJ2-1,TRBD2,TRBV5-1,TGCGCCAGCAGCTTGGAGGGCGGGAGAAGTAGGGGTGAGCAGTTCTTC,CASSLEGGRSRGEQFF
once,TRBJ1-4,.,TRBV6-4,TGTGCCAGCAGGAGATACCCCCAAAAGGATGAAAAACTGTTTTTT,CASRRYPQKDEKLFF
medium-sized,TRBJ2-2,TRBD2,TRBV6-8,TGTGCCAGCAGTCGGACTAGCGGGAGGGCCAGCACCGGGGAGCTGTTTTTT,CASSRTSGRASTGELFF
.,TRBJ2-7,.,TRBV11-3,TGTGCCAGCAGCTTCGAGGACTTTGAAGGGTCCTACGAGCAGTACTTC,CASSFEDFEGSYEQYF
.,TRBJ2-2,.,TRBV23-1,TGCGCCAGCAGCCAAGAGGGGACGGGACTTAACACCGGGGAGCTGTTTTTT,CASSQEGTGLNTGELFF
.,TRBJ2-7,TRBD2,TRBV11-3,TGTGCCAGCAGCCCATACACAAGTAGCGGGAGCGCCCCCTTCGAGCAGTACTTC,CASSPYTSSGSAPFEQYF
.,TRBJ2-1,.,TRBV11-3,TGTGCCAGCAGCTTAGATCAGGGTAGCAACAATGAGCAGTTCTTC,CASSLDQGSNNEQFF
.,TRBJ1-3,.,TRBV7-1,TGTGCCAGCAGCAGGGGACGGCCGGTCTCTGGAAACACCATATATTTT,CASSRGRPVSGNTIYF
.,TRBJ2-1,.,TRBV14,TGTGCCAGCAGCCAAGATCCCTCCAACTCCTACAATGAGCAGTTCTTC,CASSQDPSNSYNEQFF
.,TRBJ2-7,TRBD1,TRBV6-9,TGTGCCAGCAGGCCTACAGGGGGAGACGAGCAGTACTTC,CASRPTGGDEQYF
.,TRBJ1-1,.,TRBV5-1,TGCGCCAGCAGCTTACGGGACACGAACACTGAAGCTTTCTTT,CASSLRDTNTEAFF
.,TRBJ2-3,TRBD2,TRBV29-1,TGCAGCGTTGATGGACTAGCGGGACCAAAACGAACAGATACGCAGTATTTT,CSVDGLAGPKRTDTQYF
.,TRBJ2-5,TRBD2,TRBV11-3,TGTGCCAGCAGCCCCAGGACTAGCCGGGAGACCCAGTACTTC,CASSPRTSRETQYF
few,TRBJ1-3,.,TRBV6-8,TGTGCCAGCAGAGAGCGCCGGACAGAAGCTGGAAACACCATATATTTT,CASRERRTEAGNTIYF
.,TRBJ2-3,TRBD2,TRBV29-1,TGCAGCGTTTTGCTAGCGGGGGGGATCACAGATACGCAGTATTTT,CSVLLAGGITDTQYF
.,TRBJ1-2,TRBD1,TRBV28,TGTGCCAGCAGTATAGGACAGGGTGCTCGCGGAGGCTACACCTTC,CASSIGQGARGGYTF
.,TRBJ1-5,.,TRBV5-1,TGCGCCAGCAGCTTGGATCCGGGTAGCAATCAGCCCCAGCATTTT,CASSLDPGSNQPQHF
.,TRBJ2-3,.,TRBV11-3,TGTGCCAGCAGCTTCCGGGGCCTCACAGATACGCAGTATTTT,CASSFRGLTDTQYF
once,TRBJ2-7,.,TRBV23-1,TGCGCCAGCAGTCAATCGATCCTAAACAGCTCCTACGAGCAGTACTTC,CASSQSILNSSYEQYF
once,TRBJ2-1,.,TRBV1,TGCGCCAGCAGCCAAGTCGGGGGACAGGGGTATGAGCAGTTCTTC,CASSQVGGQGYEQFF